This record covers a single T cell receptor beta chain. The antigen this receptor binds is unknown. The sample holds no much larger clone one base away, and base qualities are not on file. A single peripheral blood draw of 90 to 150 mL on average was collected from each donor into heparinised tubes. A BD FACSAria II and a panel including CD45RO, CCR7, CD25, CD127, CD95 and CD27 were used to sort naive, central memory, regulatory and stem cell-like memory CD4+ T cells. A purity above 98% was achieved for all sorted populations. Right away, PBMCs were isolated by Lymphoprep density gradient centrifugation and were stained directly, with no culture step. So that batch effects would be minimized, each experiment stained and sorted samples in pairs, pairing one healthy donor with one patient. The CDR3 runs 14 amino acids, cysteine and phenylalanine included. Of the read, only the CDR3 DNA is kept; its 42 bases are in frame from base 1. The germline V gene supplies CDR1 SGHTA and CDR2 FQGNSA. V is cut back by 5 bases and J by 9 bases, with 9 bases in the junction unmatched.

The sample is drawn from a study of beta chain features in type 1 diabetes (dated by TCRdb to about 2018). General notes on the study: Mean age, gender distribution, total cell number and subset yield were not different between patients and healthy donors. A total of roughly 100 million sorted cells were examined across all samples, and the number of cells per subset was strongly correlated with RNA yield. In the study, TCRB repertoires of sorted circulating CD4+ T cell subsets from recently diagnosed type 1 diabetes patients were compared with those of matched healthy donors. Regulatory and stem cell-like memory subsets were obtained from only 8 patients and about 8 healthy donors, while naive and central memory subsets were obtained from all 30 or so donors.

All of the isolated RNA was reverse transcribed with the High Capacity cDNA Reverse Transcription Kit, so expressed TCRB transcripts were sequenced. Deep immunoSEQ sequencing was applied to naive, central memory and regulatory T cell samples, giving an average of around 3.4 million total reads per sample. Sorted cells were lysed in RLT buffer, and RNA was extracted using DNase-treated RNeasy Micro or Mini kits according to cell number. To prevent cross-contamination, each cell subset was processed individually, whereas patient and healthy donor samples were processed jointly. TCRB sequences were amplified from cDNA with the immunoSEQ multiplex PCR, producing 87-bp fragments spanning the CDR3 region. The amplicons were sequenced using the Illumina HiSeq platform. Under the source paper's analysis protocol: Synthetic template baselines were used to correct PCR bias computationally, reads within Hamming distance 2 were collapsed, and singletons that could not be merged were discarded. By aligning reads against IMGT, V, D and J genes, CDR3 length, and insertions or deletions at six rearrangement sites were assigned. Clonotype counts were normalized to sorted cell number within each subset before computing true diversity and Gini coefficients with the tcR R package. The overlap coefficient, calculated on TCRB nucleotide sequences, was used to quantify repertoire sharing. Out-of-frame TCRB sequences from naive cells were analyzed to stand in for the pre-selection repertoire. TCRdb stores this immuneACCESS table with in-frame sequences only. Part of the clones is absent; in the studies checked, under half of the shortfall reflects unresolved V genes, and no reason is known for the rest. From that table come the V and J calls and clone size; the DNA was used to work out D and trimming. This sample has 450,000 or so clones in its table, and 11% of those were observed once. The top ten clones comprise 0.045% to 0.05% of the sample.

What the authors observed across the whole study: Naive, central memory and regulatory TCRB repertoires appeared to be more alike among patients than among healthy donors. Because small numbers of individuals were included in the HLA sub-analyses, any influence of HLA type on TCRB rearrangement was left unresolved. Because cDNA was sequenced instead of genomic DNA, highly expressing activated cells could be over-represented, though the groups showed no difference in activation or CD3 levels. A moderate but significant shortening of TCRB CDR3 length was observed in type 1 diabetes patients in all four CD4+ subsets. Fewer insertions and more nucleotide deletions at VDJ recombination sites were observed in patients with type 1 diabetes, implying thymic rearrangement abnormalities. Shorter templates might have been favored by PCR, but patient and control samples were amplified and corrected together, so both groups would have been affected equally by any skew.

Input material: naive CD4+ T cells from blood. The cell subset or site label on this specimen signifies: true naive CD4+ T cells. The chain couples TRBV7-2 to TRBJ1-2; 10 bases in between match TRBD1. This clonotype was obtained from a young woman in good health. The DNA sequence is given as TGTGCCAGCAGCCCCGGGACAGGGGCTACCCGCTACACCTTC. Translated, it gives CASSPGTGATRYTF.